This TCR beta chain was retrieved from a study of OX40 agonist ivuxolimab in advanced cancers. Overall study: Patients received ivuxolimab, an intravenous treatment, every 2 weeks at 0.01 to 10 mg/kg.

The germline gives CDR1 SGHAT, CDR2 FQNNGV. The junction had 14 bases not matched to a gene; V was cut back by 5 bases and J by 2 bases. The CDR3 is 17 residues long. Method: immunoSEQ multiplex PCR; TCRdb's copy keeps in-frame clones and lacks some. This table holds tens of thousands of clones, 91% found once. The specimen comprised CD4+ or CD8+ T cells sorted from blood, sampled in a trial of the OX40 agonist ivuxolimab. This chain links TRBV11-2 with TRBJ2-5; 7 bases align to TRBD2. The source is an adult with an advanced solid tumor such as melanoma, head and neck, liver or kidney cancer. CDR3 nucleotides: TGTGCCAGCAGCCCACTCCCTAGCGGAAACCCTCAAGAGACCCAGTACTTC. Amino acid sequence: CASSPLPSGNPQETQYF.